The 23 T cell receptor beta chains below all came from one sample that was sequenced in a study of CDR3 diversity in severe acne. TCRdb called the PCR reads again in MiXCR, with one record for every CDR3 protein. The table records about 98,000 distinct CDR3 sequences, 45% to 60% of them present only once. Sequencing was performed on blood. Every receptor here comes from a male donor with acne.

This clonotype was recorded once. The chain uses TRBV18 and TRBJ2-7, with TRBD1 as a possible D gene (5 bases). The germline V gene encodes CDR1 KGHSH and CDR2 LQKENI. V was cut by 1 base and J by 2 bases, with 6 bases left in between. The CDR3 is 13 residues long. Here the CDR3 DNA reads TGTGCCAGCTCACCACAGGGGCCCTACGAGCAGTACGTC. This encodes CASSPQGPYEQYV.

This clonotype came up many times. The CDR3, as DNA: TGTGCCAGCAGCGTAGTAGGGCGAAACACCGGGGAGCTGTTTTTT. It yields the protein CASSVVGRNTGELFF. V usage is TRBV9 and J usage is TRBJ2-2; D not certain. The CDR3 runs 15 residues. The germline gives CDR1 SGDLS, CDR2 YYNGEE. Trimming removed 0 bases from V and 2 bases from J, with 8 bases in between.

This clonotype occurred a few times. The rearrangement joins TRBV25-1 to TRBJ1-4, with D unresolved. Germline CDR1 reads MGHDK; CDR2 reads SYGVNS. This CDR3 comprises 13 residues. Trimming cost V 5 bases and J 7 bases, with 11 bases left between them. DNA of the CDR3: TGTGCCAGCAGTCTAGGAGGCGGTGAAAAACTGTTTTTT. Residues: CASSLGGGEKLFF.

CDR3 DNA: TGTGCCAGCAGCCTTCCCACTAGCGGGAGGCCCCAAGAGACCCAGTACTTC. Encoded protein: CASSLPTSGRPQETQYF. This chain connects TRBV7-8 to TRBJ2-5; 12 bases fit TRBD2. J was trimmed by 1 base and V by 5 bases; bases with no gene match: 8. Germline CDR1 is SGHVS and CDR2 is FQNEAQ. This CDR3 region has 17 residues.

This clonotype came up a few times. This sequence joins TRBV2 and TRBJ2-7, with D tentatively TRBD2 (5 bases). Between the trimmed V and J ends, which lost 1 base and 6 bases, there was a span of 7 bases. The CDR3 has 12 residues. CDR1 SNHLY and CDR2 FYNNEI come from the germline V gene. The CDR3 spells CASSEGAGEQYF. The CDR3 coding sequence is TGTGCCAGCAGTGAAGGGGCGGGCGAGCAGTACTTC.

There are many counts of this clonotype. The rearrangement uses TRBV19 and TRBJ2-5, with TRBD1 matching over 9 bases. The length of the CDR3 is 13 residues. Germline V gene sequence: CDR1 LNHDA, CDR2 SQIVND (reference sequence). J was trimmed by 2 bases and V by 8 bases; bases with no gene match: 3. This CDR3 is CASRGTGQETQYF. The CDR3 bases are TGTGCCAGTCGTGGGACAGGGCAAGAGACCCAGTACTTC.

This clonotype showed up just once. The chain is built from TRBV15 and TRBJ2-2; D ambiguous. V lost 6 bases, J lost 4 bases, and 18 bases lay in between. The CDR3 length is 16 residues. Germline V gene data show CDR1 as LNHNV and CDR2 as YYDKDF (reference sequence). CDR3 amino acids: CATSKRAVASTGELFF. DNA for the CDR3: TGTGCCACCAGTAAGAGAGCAGTAGCCAGCACCGGGGAGCTGTTTTTT.

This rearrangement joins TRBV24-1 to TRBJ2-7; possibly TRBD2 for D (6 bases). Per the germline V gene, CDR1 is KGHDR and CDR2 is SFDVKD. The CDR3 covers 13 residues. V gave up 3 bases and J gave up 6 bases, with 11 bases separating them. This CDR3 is CATSDGTPAEQYF. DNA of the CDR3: TGTGCCACCAGTGATGGGACTCCAGCCGAGCAGTACTTC.

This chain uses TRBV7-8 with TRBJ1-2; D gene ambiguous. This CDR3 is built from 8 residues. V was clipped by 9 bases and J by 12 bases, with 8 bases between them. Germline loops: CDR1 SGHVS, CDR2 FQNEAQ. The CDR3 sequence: CARDENTF. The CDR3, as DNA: TGTGCCAGGGACGAAAACACCTTC. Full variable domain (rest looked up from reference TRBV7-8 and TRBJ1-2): GAGVSQSPRYKVAKRGQDVALRCDPISGHVSLFWYQQALGQGPEFLTYFQNEAQLDKSGLPSDRFFAERPEGSVSTLKIQRTQQEDSAVYLCARDENTFGSGTRLTVV.

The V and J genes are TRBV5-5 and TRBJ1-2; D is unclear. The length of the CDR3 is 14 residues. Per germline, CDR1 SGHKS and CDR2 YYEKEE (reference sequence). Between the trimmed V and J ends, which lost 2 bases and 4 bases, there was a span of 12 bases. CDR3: CASSLATGFYGYTF. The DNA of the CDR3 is TGTGCCAGCAGCTTAGCCACGGGGTTCTATGGCTACACCTTC.

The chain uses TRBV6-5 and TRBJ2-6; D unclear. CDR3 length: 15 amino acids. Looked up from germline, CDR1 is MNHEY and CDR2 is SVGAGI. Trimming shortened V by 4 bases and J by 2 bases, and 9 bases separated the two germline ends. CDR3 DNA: TGTGCCAGCAGTTCGGACCTTACTGGGGCCAACGTCCTGACTTTC. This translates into CASSSDLTGANVLTF.

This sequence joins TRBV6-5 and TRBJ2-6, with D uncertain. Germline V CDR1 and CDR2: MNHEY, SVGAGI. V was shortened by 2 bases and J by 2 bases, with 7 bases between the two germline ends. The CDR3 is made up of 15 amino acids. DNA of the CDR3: TGTGCCAGCAGTTACCAGCTTACTGGGGCCAACGTCCTGACTTTC. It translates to CASSYQLTGANVLTF.

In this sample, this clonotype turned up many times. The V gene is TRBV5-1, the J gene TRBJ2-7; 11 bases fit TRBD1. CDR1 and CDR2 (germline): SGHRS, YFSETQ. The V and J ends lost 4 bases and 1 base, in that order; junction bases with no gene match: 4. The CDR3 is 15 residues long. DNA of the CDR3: TGCGCCAGCAGCCCGGGACAGGGGGGGTCCTACGAGCAGTACTTC. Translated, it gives CASSPGQGGSYEQYF.

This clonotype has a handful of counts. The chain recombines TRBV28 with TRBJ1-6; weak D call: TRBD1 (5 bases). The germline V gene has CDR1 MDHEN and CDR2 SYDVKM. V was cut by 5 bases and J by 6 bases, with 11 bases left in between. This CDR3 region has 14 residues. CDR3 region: CASSPPGGNSPLHF. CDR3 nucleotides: TGTGCCAGCAGTCCCCCGGGGGGTAATTCACCCCTCCACTTT.

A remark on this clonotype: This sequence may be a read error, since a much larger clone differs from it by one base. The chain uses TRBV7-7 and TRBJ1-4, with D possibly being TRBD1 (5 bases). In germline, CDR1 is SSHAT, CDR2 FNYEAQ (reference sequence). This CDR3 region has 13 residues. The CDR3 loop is CASSRVEGEKLVF. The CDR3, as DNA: TGTGCTAGCAGCAGAGTAGAAGGGGAAAAACTGGTTTTT. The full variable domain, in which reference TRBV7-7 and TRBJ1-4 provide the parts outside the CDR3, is GAGVSQSPRYKVTKRGQDVTLRCDPISSHATLYWYQQALGQGPEFLTYFNYEAQPDKSGLPSDRFSAERPEGSISTLTIQRTEQRDSAMYRCASSRVEGEKLVFGSGTQLSVL.

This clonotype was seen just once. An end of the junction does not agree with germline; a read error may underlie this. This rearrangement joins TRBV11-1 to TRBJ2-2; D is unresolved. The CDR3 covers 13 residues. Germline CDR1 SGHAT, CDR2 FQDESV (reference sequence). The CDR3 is CASSLLTTRELFF. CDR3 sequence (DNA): TGTGCCAGCAGCCTACTTACCACCAGGGAGCTGTTTTTT.

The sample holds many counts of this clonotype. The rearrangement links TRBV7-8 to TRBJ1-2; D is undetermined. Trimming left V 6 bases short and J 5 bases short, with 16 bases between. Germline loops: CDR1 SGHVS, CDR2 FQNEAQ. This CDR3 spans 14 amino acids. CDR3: CASSQAGLGYGYTF. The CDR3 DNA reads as TGTGCCAGCAGTCAGGCAGGTCTGGGGTATGGCTACACCTTC. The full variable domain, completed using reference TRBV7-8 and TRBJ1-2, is GAGVSQSPRYKVAKRGQDVALRCDPISGHVSLFWYQQALGQGPEFLTYFQNEAQLDKSGLPSDRFFAERPEGSVSTLKIQRTQQEDSAVYLCASSQAGLGYGYTFGSGTRLTVV.

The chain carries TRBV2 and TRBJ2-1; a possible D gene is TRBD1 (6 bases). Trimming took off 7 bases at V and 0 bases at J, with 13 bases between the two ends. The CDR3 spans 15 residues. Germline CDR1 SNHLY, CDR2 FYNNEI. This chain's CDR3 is CASNAGDASYNEQFF. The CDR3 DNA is TGTGCCAGCAATGCAGGGGACGCCTCCTACAATGAGCAGTTCTTC.

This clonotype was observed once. CDR3 in amino acids: CASSYPTSGTDTQYF. DNA for the CDR3: TGTGCCAGCAGTTACCCGACTAGCGGGACGGATACGCAGTATTTT. The chain carries TRBV6-5 and TRBJ2-3; TRBD2 aligns across 11 bases. From germline, CDR1 is MNHEY and CDR2 SVGAGI. CDR3 length: 15 amino acids. J gave up 6 bases and V 2 bases, and 4 bases lay outside the gene matches.

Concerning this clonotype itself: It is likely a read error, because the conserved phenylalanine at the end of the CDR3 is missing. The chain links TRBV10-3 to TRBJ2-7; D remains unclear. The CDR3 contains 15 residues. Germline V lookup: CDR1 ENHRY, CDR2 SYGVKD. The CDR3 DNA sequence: TGTGCCGTCAGTGACTCGTCGGAAAGCTCCTACGAGCAGTACCTC. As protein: CAVSDSSESSYEQYL.

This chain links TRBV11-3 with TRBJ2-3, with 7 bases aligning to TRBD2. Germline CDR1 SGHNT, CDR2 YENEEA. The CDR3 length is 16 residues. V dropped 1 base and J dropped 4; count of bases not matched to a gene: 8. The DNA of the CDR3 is TGTGCCAGCAGCTTAGGGTCTAGCGGAGGCGCAGATACGCAGTATTTT. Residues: CASSLGSSGGADTQYF.

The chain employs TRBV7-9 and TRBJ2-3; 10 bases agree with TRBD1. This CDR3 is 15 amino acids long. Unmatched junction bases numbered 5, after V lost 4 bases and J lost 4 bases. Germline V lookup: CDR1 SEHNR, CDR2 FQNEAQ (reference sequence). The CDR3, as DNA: TGTGCCAGCAGCTCGGGACAGGGGTGGCCAGATACGCAGTATTTT. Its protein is CASSSGQGWPDTQYF.

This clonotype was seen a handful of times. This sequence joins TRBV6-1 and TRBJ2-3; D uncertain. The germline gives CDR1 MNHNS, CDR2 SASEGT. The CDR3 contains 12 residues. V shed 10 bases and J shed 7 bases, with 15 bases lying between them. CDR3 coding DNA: TGTGCCACAAAGGAAGAGCTCCATACGCAGTATTTT. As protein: CATKEELHTQYF.